These 24 T cell receptor beta chains originate from one sample sequenced in a study of T cell changes during pregnancy in multiple sclerosis. Clones were read by immunoSEQ multiplex PCR, and TCRdb kept only the in-frame ones, dropping some. The sample carries 60,000 to 85,000 clones, roughly 90% recorded once. Material: peripheral blood, obtained in the second trimester of pregnancy. These TCRs come from a female donor with multiple sclerosis, enrolled in a pregnancy study.

The chain joins TRBV7-9 to TRBJ2-1; 7 bases are a match to TRBD2. This CDR3 has 17 residues. V lost 5 bases and J lost 0; bases outside the gene matches: 10. The germline V gene encodes CDR1 SEHNR and CDR2 FQNEAQ (reference sequence). CDR3 in DNA: TGTGCCAGCAGCCTTCTCGGTCTAGCGGCCTCCTACAATGAGCAGTTCTTC. Translated: CASSLLGLAASYNEQFF.

In this sample, this clone turned up a few times. V is TRBV6-1 and J is TRBJ2-7, with D possibly matching TRBD2 (5 bases). Germline assignment: CDR1 MNHNS and CDR2 SASEGT. The V and J ends lost 6 bases and 0 bases respectively, with 15 bases between them. The CDR3 runs 15 residues. The chain's CDR3 is CASSQDSTGSYEQYF. The DNA for the CDR3 is TGTGCCAGCAGCCAGGACTCCACGGGCTCCTACGAGCAGTACTTC.

This clone has only a few counts. The chain uses TRBV7-7 and TRBJ2-2; D is possibly TRBD1 (6 bases). V shed 5 bases and J shed 5 bases, with 18 bases lying between them. The CDR3 has 16 residues. Germline V gives CDR1 SSHAT, CDR2 FNYEAQ (reference sequence). Here the CDR3 reads CASSPIRLQGTGELFF. The CDR3 nucleotides are TGTGCCAGCAGCCCTATACGCCTACAGGGAACCGGGGAGCTGTTTTTT.

V and J are TRBV5-6 and TRBJ2-1; D is possibly TRBD2 (5 bases). This CDR3 spans 12 amino acids. Germline assignment: CDR1 SGHDT and CDR2 YYEEEE. V was shortened by 4 bases and J by 8 bases, with 10 bases between the two germline ends. This CDR3 is CASSVGVDEQFF. In DNA form, the CDR3 reads TGTGCCAGCAGCGTCGGGGTGGATGAGCAGTTCTTC.

V is TRBV19 and J is TRBJ2-6; perhaps TRBD1 as D (6 bases). This CDR3 has 15 amino acids. The V end was cut by 6 bases, the J end by 2 bases, with 11 bases between. Germline V gene sequence: CDR1 LNHDA, CDR2 SQIVND (reference sequence). In DNA form, the CDR3 reads TGTGCCAGTAGAAAACAGGGAGCTGGGGCCAACGTCCTGACTTTC. It translates to CASRKQGAGANVLTF.

The gene calls are TRBV11-1 and TRBJ2-1; D perhaps matches TRBD2 (5 bases). This CDR3 is 12 amino acids long. Germline CDR1 SGHAT, CDR2 FQDESV (reference sequence). Trimming removed 5 bases from V and 9 bases from J, with 11 bases in between. CDR3 sequence (DNA): TGTGCCAGCAGCCCGGGATATCCTGAGCAGTTCTTC. It translates to CASSPGYPEQFF. The whole variable domain, filled in from reference TRBV11-1 and TRBJ2-1, reads EAEVAQSPRYKITEKSQAVAFWCDPISGHATLYWYRQILGQGPELLVQFQDESVVDDSQLPKDRFSAERLKGVDSTLKIQPAELGDSAMYLCASSPGYPEQFFGPGTRLTVL.

The rearrangement links TRBV5-1 to TRBJ1-2; weak D call: TRBD1 (6 bases). Germline-derived CDR1 and CDR2 are SGHRS and YFSETQ. Trimming stripped 1 base from V and 5 bases from J, with 15 bases between. There are 15 residues in the CDR3. CDR3 coding DNA: TGCGCCAGCAGCTTGCAGGGGAATTCTGGTTATGGCTACACCTTC. Translated, it gives CASSLQGNSGYGYTF.

The gene calls are TRBV7-2 and TRBJ2-7; the D gene is possibly TRBD2 (5 bases). The germline CDR1 and CDR2 sequences are SGHTA and FQGNSA. The CDR3 covers 13 residues. The V and J ends lost 3 bases and 5 bases respectively, with 11 bases between them. This CDR3 reads CASSFRGADEQYF. CDR3 nucleotide sequence: TGTGCCAGCAGCTTCCGGGGTGCCGACGAGCAGTACTTC.

V usage is TRBV2 and J usage is TRBJ2-7, with 8 bases lining up with TRBD1. The CDR3 sequence is 15 residues long. Unmatched junction bases numbered 7, after V lost 1 base and J lost 5 bases. CDR1 and CDR2 from the germline V gene are SNHLY and FYNNEI. CDR3 DNA: TGTGCCAGCAGTGAAGGTCGTGCAGGGGGCAACGAGCAGTACTTC. It codes for CASSEGRAGGNEQYF.

This clone was recorded only once. The V and J genes are TRBV6-5 and TRBJ1-2, with D possibly TRBD1 on 6 matching bases. Between the trimmed V and J ends, which lost 0 bases and 5 bases, there was a span of 16 bases. The CDR3 sequence is 16 residues long. Germline loops: CDR1 MNHEY, CDR2 SVGAGI. The DNA for the CDR3 is TGTGCCAGCAGTTACTCCCTGGACAGCCATGAGTATGGCTACACCTTC. Translation: CASSYSLDSHEYGYTF.

This clone is a singleton in its sample. The gene calls are TRBV7-6 and TRBJ2-2, with 10 positions matching TRBD1. CDR3 size: 15 residues. With 4 bases clipped from V and 4 bases from J, the junction kept 3 bases outside the gene matches. In germline, CDR1 is SGHVS, CDR2 FNYEAQ. CDR3 nucleotides: TGTGCCAGCAGCTCCCGGGACAGGGGCACCGGGGAGCTGTTTTTT. It yields the protein CASSSRDRGTGELFF.

The V call is TRBV5-1, the J call TRBJ1-2; D gene uncertain. CDR1 and CDR2 from the germline V gene are SGHRS and YFSETQ. CDR3 size: 13 residues. V was clipped by 0 bases and J by 4 bases, with 7 bases between them. In DNA, the CDR3 is TGCGCCAGCAGCTTGGCTGAGATCTATGGCTACACCTTC. Encoded protein: CASSLAEIYGYTF.

The chain uses TRBV6-1 and TRBJ2-2, with D possibly matching TRBD1 (5 bases). The CDR3 is 14 residues long. Trimming stripped 6 bases from V and 5 bases from J, with 13 bases between. CDR1 is MNHNS and CDR2 is SASEGT in the germline V gene. The chain's CDR3 is CASRRPGSTGELFF. In DNA form, the CDR3 reads TGTGCCAGCAGACGACCAGGGTCGACCGGGGAGCTGTTTTTT.

V and J are TRBV7-9 and TRBJ2-3, with 8 bases fitting TRBD1. CDR3 size: 15 residues. Germline CDR1 reads SEHNR; CDR2 reads FQNEAQ (reference sequence). Unmatched junction bases numbered 6, after V lost 1 base and J lost 6 bases. DNA of the CDR3: TGTGCCAGCAGCTTAGACTGGACAGGGACCGATACGCAGTATTTT. This encodes CASSLDWTGTDTQYF.

V is TRBV7-9 and J is TRBJ1-1, with D unclear. The germline CDR1 and CDR2 sequences are SEHNR and FQNEAQ (reference sequence). The V end was cut by 5 bases, the J end by 1 base, with 8 bases between. This CDR3 comprises 13 residues. DNA for the CDR3: TGTGCCAGCAGCCCGCGGGGGAACACTGAAGCTTTCTTT. It yields the protein CASSPRGNTEAFF.

The genes are TRBV2 and TRBJ2-7; no reliable D call. The V end lost 7 bases, the J end lost 0 bases, and 10 bases lay between the germline ends. Per the germline V gene, CDR1 is SNHLY and CDR2 is FYNNEI. This CDR3 spans 13 amino acids. Here the CDR3 reads CASISASSYEQYF. In DNA form, the CDR3 reads TGTGCCAGCATATCAGCGAGCTCCTACGAGCAGTACTTC.

This chain joins TRBV19 and TRBJ1-3; a possible D gene is TRBD1 (6 bases). This CDR3 is 14 amino acids long. Germline CDR1 reads LNHDA; CDR2 reads SQIVND (reference sequence). V lost 8 bases and J lost 0, with 11 bases in between. As DNA, the CDR3 is TGTGCCAGTCGGCAGGGGCACTCTGGAAACACCATATATTTT. This gives the protein CASRQGHSGNTIYF.

The genes are TRBV15 and TRBJ1-3; D unresolved. The CDR3 consists of 15 residues. V lost 0 bases, J lost 0 bases, and 6 bases lay in between. The germline CDR1 and CDR2 sequences are LNHNV and YYDKDF (reference sequence). The CDR3 protein is CATSRERSSGNTIYF. The CDR3, as DNA: TGTGCCACCAGCAGAGAGAGAAGCTCTGGAAACACCATATATTTT.

The CDR3 DNA reads as TGCGCCAGCAGCTGGGGGCTAGCCGACAATGAGCAGTTCTTC. Amino acid sequence: CASSWGLADNEQFF. The chain is built from TRBV5-1 and TRBJ2-1, with D possibly matching TRBD1 (6 bases). There are 14 residues in the CDR3. Germline CDR1 SGHRS, CDR2 YFSETQ. V lost 3 bases to trimming and J lost 5 bases, with 12 bases between them.

V is TRBV6-5 and J is TRBJ2-1; D is unclear. The CDR3 is 14 amino acids. Trimming cost V 0 bases and J 3 bases, with 6 bases left between them. Germline assignment: CDR1 MNHEY and CDR2 SVGAGI. The CDR3 nucleotides are TGTGCCAGCAGTTACTCGCGATACTACAATGAGCAGTTCTTC. Translation gives CASSYSRYYNEQFF.

V gene TRBV18 combines with J gene TRBJ2-3, with 10 bases fitting TRBD2. The germline V gene encodes CDR1 KGHSH and CDR2 LQKENI. This CDR3 contains 17 residues. The junction had 10 bases not matched to a gene; V was cut back by 3 bases and J by 4 bases. The CDR3 region is CASSPGQTSGSPDTQYF. In nucleotides, the CDR3 is TGTGCCAGCTCACCTGGGCAGACTAGCGGGTCGCCAGATACGCAGTATTTT. Full variable domain (rest looked up from reference TRBV18 and TRBJ2-3): NAGVMQNPRHLVRRRGQEARLRCSPMKGHSHVYWYRQLPEEGLKFMVYLQKENIIDESGMPKERFSAEFPKEGPSILRIQQVVRGDSAAYFCASSPGQTSGSPDTQYFGPGTRLTVL.

The rearrangement joins TRBV9 to TRBJ2-7; 8 positions match TRBD2. CDR1 is SGDLS, CDR2 YYNGEE, per germline. Trimming at V came to 2 bases and at J to 0 bases, leaving 10 bases not matched to a gene. The CDR3 covers 17 residues. CDR3: CASSVQPGTSDSYEQYF. In nucleotides, the CDR3 is TGTGCCAGCAGCGTCCAACCCGGGACTAGTGACTCCTACGAGCAGTACTTC.

V gene TRBV7-6 combines with J gene TRBJ2-2; 14 nucleotides line up with TRBD2. Trimming cost V 1 base and J 6 bases; bases outside gene matches: 4. Looked up from germline, CDR1 is SGHVS and CDR2 is FNYEAQ. CDR3 length equals 17 residues. This chain's CDR3 is CASSLEGLAGVPGELFF. The CDR3 region has the DNA TGTGCCAGCAGCTTAGAGGGACTAGCGGGAGTCCCCGGGGAGCTGTTTTTT.

This clone was recorded once. The chain links TRBV27 to TRBJ1-3; weak D call: TRBD1 (6 bases). The CDR3 has 14 amino acids. Germline CDR1 reads MNHEY; CDR2 reads SMNVEV (reference sequence). Trimming left V 5 bases short and J 3 bases short, with 11 bases between. This CDR3 reads CASSKIGGGNTIYF. The CDR3 bases are TGTGCCAGCAGTAAAATAGGGGGTGGAAACACCATATATTTT.